This is a list of T cell receptor beta chains from one sample in a study of blood T cell repertoires in COVID-19. Sequenced by immunoSEQ multiplex PCR; TCRdb stores in-frame clones only, minus some. The sample includes over 250,000 clones, 75% to 95% seen only once; the top ten take 1% to 1.3%. Sequencing used PBMCs or T cells enriched from blood (not recorded which). These receptors came from a woman in her 30s who had recovered from COVID-19. CDR3s include the opening cysteine and the closing phenylalanine or tryptophan. D genes are given only for firm matches. Some rows have no size entry. The others give once, few or many, or a class for an expanded clone.

D gene	J gene	V gene	clone size	CDR3 DNA	CDR3 protein
TRBD2	TRBJ2-3	TRBV5-5	.	TGTGCCAGCAGCTTTAGCGGGAGCACAGATACGCAGTATTTT	CASSFSGSTDTQYF
TRBD2	TRBJ2-3	TRBV7-2	.	TGTGCCAGCAGCTTGCGAATCGTGGCTAGCGGTAGCACAGATACGCAGTATTTT	CASSLRIVASGSTDTQYF
.	TRBJ2-1	TRBV14	.	TGTGCCAGCAGCCAAGAGGGGCGGCCTCGCTCCTACAATGAGCAGTTCTTC	CASSQEGRPRSYNEQFF
.	TRBJ2-1	TRBV3-1/TRBV3-2	.	TGTGCCAGCAGCCGAGCTTCTAGGACTCTACGTGGGAATGAGCAGTTCTTC	CASSRASRTLRGNEQFF
TRBD2	TRBJ2-1	TRBV6-2/TRBV6-3	.	TGTGCCAGCAGTTACCTACCGGGACTACCCAGCTCCTACAATGAGCAGTTCTTC	CASSYLPGLPSSYNEQFF
TRBD2	TRBJ2-1	TRBV29-1	.	TGCAGCGTTGAAGACCCACTAGCGGGGGGGACCTGGTCCTACAATGAGCAGTTCTTC	CSVEDPLAGGTWSYNEQFF
.	TRBJ2-2	TRBV9	.	TGTGCCAGCAGCGCAACAGGGAGGGGGAACGGGGAGCTGTTTTTT	CASSATGRGNGELFF
.	TRBJ2-5	TRBV10-3	.	TGTGCCATCAGTGAGTCTCTAGGAACCGGCGGCCAAGAGACCCAGTACTTC	CAISESLGTGGQETQYF
TRBD1	TRBJ1-6	TRBV13	.	TGTGCCAGCAGTCGGACAGGGAGCTCCTATAATTCACCCCTCCACTTT	CASSRTGSSYNSPLHF
TRBD1	TRBJ1-2	TRBV9	.	TGTGCCAGCAGCGTAAATTGGGACAGCAACTATGGCTACACCTTC	CASSVNWDSNYGYTF
.	TRBJ2-1	TRBV5-1	.	TGCGCCAGCAGCTTGGCTAGCCTTAATGAGCAGTTCTTC	CASSLASLNEQFF
.	TRBJ2-3	TRBV6-2/TRBV6-3	few	TGTGCCAGCAGTTATCCGGGAGACGTAGATACGCAGTATTTT	CASSYPGDVDTQYF
.	TRBJ1-1	TRBV6-2/TRBV6-3	.	TGTGCCAGCAGTTACTCCCAGAGTTCAGGGGAAGCTTTCTTT	CASSYSQSSGEAFF
.	TRBJ1-1	TRBV5-8	.	TGTGCCAGCAGCTTGGCCGGGAACACTGAAGCTTTCTTT	CASSLAGNTEAFF
.	TRBJ2-3	TRBV5-1	.	TGCGCCAGCAGCTTGGAGACTGAATACCCTGGTACGCAGTATTTT	CASSLETEYPGTQYF
TRBD1	TRBJ1-2	TRBV18	.	TGTGCCAGCTCGCCTCCGGGACAGATCTATGGCTACACCTTC	CASSPPGQIYGYTF
TRBD1	TRBJ2-2	TRBV11-2	.	TGTGCCAGCAGGTACAGGGGGCTGGACACCGGGGAGCTGTTTTTT	CASRYRGLDTGELFF
.	TRBJ2-7	TRBV7-9	.	TGTGCCAGCAGCTCTTCTGCGGATTTTAGCGGCTCCTACGAGCAGTACTTC	CASSSSADFSGSYEQYF
.	TRBJ1-2	TRBV2	.	TGTGCCAGCAGTGAGGGCAGGGAAGGCTATGGCTACACCTTC	CASSEGREGYGYTF
TRBD1	TRBJ1-6	TRBV10-1	.	TGCGCCAGCAGTGCCACAGGGGGGTCACCCCTCCACTTT	CASSATGGSPLHF
TRBD1	TRBJ2-3	TRBV3-1/TRBV3-2	.	TGTGCCAGCAGCCAAGGAGTAGGGGGCAGCACAGATACGCAGTATTTT	CASSQGVGGSTDTQYF
TRBD2	TRBJ2-5	TRBV6-1	few	TGTGCCAGCAGTGATAGAGGACTAGGGGATGAGACCCAGTACTTC	CASSDRGLGDETQYF
.	TRBJ1-3	TRBV5-1	.	TGCGCCAGCAGCTTAAATAACGGAGACGGAAACACCATATATTTT	CASSLNNGDGNTIYF
.	TRBJ2-7	TRBV28	.	TGTGCCAGCAGTTTAAGCGCGTTGGAGCAGTACTTC	CASSLSALEQYF
TRBD1	TRBJ2-3	TRBV10-3	.	TGTGCCGTACAGGGGGCAAACACAGATACGCAGTATTTT	CAVQGANTDTQYF
TRBD1	TRBJ1-4	TRBV2	.	TGTGCCAGCAACAACCCCGACAGGGGTGAGGAAAAACTGTTTTTT	CASNNPDRGEEKLFF
TRBD2	TRBJ2-1	TRBV3-1/TRBV3-2	.	TGTGCCAGCAGCCAAGGTGGTAGCGGGAGCAAACAGTTCTTC	CASSQGGSGSKQFF
.	TRBJ2-1	TRBV14	.	TGTGCCAGCAGCCAATTATGGGGGGAGATCGGTGAGCAGTTCTTC	CASSQLWGEIGEQFF
.	TRBJ1-5	TRBV18	.	TGTGCCAGCTCACCGACCGGACTAAGGGATCAGCCCCAGCATTTT	CASSPTGLRDQPQHF
TRBD1	TRBJ2-1	TRBV10-3	.	TGTGCCATCAGTGAGACAGGGGACTCCTACAATGAGCAGTTCTTC	CAISETGDSYNEQFF
.	TRBJ1-5	TRBV10-3	.	TGTGCCATCAGTGTAGGGGGAAACAATCAGCCCCAGCATTTT	CAISVGGNNQPQHF
.	TRBJ1-3	TRBV5-1	.	TGCGCCAGCCGATTACAGGGTGCGGTCTCTGGAAACACCATATATTTT	CASRLQGAVSGNTIYF
.	TRBJ1-1	TRBV25-1	.	TGTGCCAGCAGTGACAGGCACAAAAACGGGAACACTGAAGCTTTCTTT	CASSDRHKNGNTEAFF
.	TRBJ1-1	TRBV6-4	.	TGTGCCAGCAGTGATGGGGGGTTTAAAGCTTTCTTT	CASSDGGFKAFF
.	TRBJ2-3	TRBV11-3	.	TGTGCCAGCAGTCCAAGCCGGGCGGGAGATACGCAGTATTTT	CASSPSRAGDTQYF
TRBD1	TRBJ2-7	TRBV5-1	.	TGCGCCAGCAGCCTCCCCGGGACAGCCTACGAGCAGTACTTC	CASSLPGTAYEQYF
.	TRBJ2-6	TRBV18	.	TGTGCCAGCTCACCACCGATAAGTACAGGGACCGGGGCCAACGTCCTGACTTTC	CASSPPISTGTGANVLTF
TRBD1	TRBJ2-1	TRBV14	.	TGTGCCAGCAGCCAAGACGGGACAGGGCTATCCTACAATGAGCAGTTCTTC	CASSQDGTGLSYNEQFF
TRBD2	TRBJ2-1	TRBV7-9	.	TGTGCCAGCAGCTTTTATAGCGGGAGTAACTACAATGAGCAGTTCTTC	CASSFYSGSNYNEQFF
.	TRBJ1-1	TRBV27	.	TGTGCCAGCAGTTTATCAGGGGTTGAAGCTTTCTTT	CASSLSGVEAFF
TRBD2	TRBJ2-7	TRBV6-2/TRBV6-3	once	TGTGCCAGCAGTTACAGCGGGACTAGCGGGACCTACGAGCAGTACTTC	CASSYSGTSGTYEQYF
TRBD2	TRBJ2-5	TRBV28	.	TGTGCCAGCAGTCCCCTCGGACTAGCGGGAGCACAAGAGACCCAGTACTTC	CASSPLGLAGAQETQYF
TRBD2	TRBJ2-5	TRBV9	.	TGTGCCAGCAGCCGTCCGGTGGCGGGAGGGGTAGAGACCCAGTACTTC	CASSRPVAGGVETQYF